Described below is a single T cell receptor beta chain sequence and its context. The antigen remains unidentified. This sample is drawn from a study of long-term antiretroviral therapy in people with HIV. Study observations and caveats: Repertoire dominance by clones expanded before ART was seen at all time points. HIV repertoires showed narrower CDR3 length ranges than controls.

The CDR3 is 12 amino acids. The V gene lost 8 bases and the J gene lost 4 bases, with 10 bases spanning the gap. Per germline, CDR1 LGHNT and CDR2 FRNRAP. The immunoSEQ assay was v3.0, run at survey level. Assay used: immunoSEQ multiplex PCR; TCRdb lists only in-frame clones, some missing. The table lists around 9,700 clones, 81% of them singletons, with more than 15% in the top ten. The V and J genes are TRBV12-5 and TRBJ2-3; weak D call: TRBD2 (5 bases). This TCR came from a man aged 35 to 55 with HIV. Material: unsorted PBMCs, obtained 1.8 years after starting antiretroviral therapy. CDR3 in amino acids: CASRRGSDTQYF. The CDR3 coding sequence is TGTGCTAGTCGACGGGGTTCAGATACGCAGTATTTT.